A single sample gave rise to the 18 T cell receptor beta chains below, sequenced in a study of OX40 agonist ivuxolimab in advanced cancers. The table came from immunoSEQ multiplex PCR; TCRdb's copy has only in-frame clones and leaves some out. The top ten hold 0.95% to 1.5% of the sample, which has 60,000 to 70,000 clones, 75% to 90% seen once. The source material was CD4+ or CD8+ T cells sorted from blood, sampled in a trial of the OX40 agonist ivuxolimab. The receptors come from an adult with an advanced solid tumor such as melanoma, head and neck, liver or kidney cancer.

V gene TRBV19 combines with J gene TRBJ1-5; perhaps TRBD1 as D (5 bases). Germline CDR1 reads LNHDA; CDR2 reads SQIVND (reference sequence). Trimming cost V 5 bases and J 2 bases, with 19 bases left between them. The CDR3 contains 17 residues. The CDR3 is CASSRSGGSLGNQPQHF. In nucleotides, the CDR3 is TGTGCCAGTAGTCGGTCGGGGGGGTCTTTAGGCAATCAGCCCCAGCATTTT.

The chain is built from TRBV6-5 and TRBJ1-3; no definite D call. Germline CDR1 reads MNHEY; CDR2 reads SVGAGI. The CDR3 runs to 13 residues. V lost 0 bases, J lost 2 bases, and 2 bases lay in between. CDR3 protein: CASSYSAGNTIYF. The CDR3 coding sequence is TGTGCCAGCAGTTACTCAGCTGGAAACACCATATATTTT.

The CDR3 nucleotides are TGTGCCAGCAGCTCCCAGGCAGGGGTCTCCTACGAGCAGTACTTC. It is translated as CASSSQAGVSYEQYF. This chain connects TRBV9 to TRBJ2-7; D is perhaps TRBD1 (6 bases). Germline CDR1 reads SGDLS; CDR2 reads YYNGEE. V lost 4 bases and J lost 0, with 14 bases in between. This CDR3 region has 15 residues.

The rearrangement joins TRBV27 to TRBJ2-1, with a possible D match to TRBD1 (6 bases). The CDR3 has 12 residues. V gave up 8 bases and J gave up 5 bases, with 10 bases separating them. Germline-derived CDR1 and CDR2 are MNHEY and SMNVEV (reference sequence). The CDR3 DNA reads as TGTGCCAGCCAGGGGAGCCACAATGAGCAGTTCTTC. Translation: CASQGSHNEQFF.

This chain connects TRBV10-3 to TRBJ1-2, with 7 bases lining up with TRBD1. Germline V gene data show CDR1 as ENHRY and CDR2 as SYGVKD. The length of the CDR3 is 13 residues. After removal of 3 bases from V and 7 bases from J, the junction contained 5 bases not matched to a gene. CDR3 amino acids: CAISDDRASGYTF. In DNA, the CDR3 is TGTGCCATCAGTGACGACAGGGCATCTGGCTACACCTTC.

The CDR3 DNA follows: TGTGCCAGCAGCCCGAAGGCTACGCGTAGTGGCTACACCTTC. Translated, it gives CASSPKATRSGYTF. The rearrangement links TRBV5-4 to TRBJ1-2; unclear D gene. There are 14 residues in the CDR3. Germline V gives CDR1 SGHNT, CDR2 YYREEE (reference sequence). Deletions cut 4 bases from V and 7 bases from J, with 17 bases between.

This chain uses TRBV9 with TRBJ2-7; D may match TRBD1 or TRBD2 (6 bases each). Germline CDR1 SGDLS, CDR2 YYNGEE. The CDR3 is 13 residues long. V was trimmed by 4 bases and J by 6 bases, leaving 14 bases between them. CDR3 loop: CASSHGGRSEQYF. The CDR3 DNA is TGTGCCAGCAGCCATGGGGGGCGAAGCGAGCAGTACTTC.

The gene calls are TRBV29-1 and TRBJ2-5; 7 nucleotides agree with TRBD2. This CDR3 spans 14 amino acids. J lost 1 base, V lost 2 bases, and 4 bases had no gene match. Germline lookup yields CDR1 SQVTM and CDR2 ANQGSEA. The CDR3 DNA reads TGCAGCGTTGAAATGTCTAGCGGCCAAGAGACCCAGTACTTC. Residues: CSVEMSSGQETQYF.

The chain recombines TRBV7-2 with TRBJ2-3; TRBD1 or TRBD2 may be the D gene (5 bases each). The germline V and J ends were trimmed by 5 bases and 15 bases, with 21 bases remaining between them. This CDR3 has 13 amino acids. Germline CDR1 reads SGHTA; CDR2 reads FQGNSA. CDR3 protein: CASSPRDLTEIYF. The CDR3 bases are TGTGCCAGCAGCCCCCGGGACCTTACTGAAATTTATTTT.

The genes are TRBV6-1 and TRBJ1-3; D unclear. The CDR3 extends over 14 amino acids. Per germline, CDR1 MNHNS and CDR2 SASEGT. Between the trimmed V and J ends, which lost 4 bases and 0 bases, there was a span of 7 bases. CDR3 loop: CASSASPSGNTIYF. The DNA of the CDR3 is TGTGCCAGCAGTGCTAGCCCCTCTGGAAACACCATATATTTT.

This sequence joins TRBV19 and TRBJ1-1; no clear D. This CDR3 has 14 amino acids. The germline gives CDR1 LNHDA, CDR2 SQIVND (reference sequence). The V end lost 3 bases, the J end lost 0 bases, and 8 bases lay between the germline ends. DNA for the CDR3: TGTGCCAGTAGTATCGAGCCCTTGAACACTGAAGCTTTCTTT. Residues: CASSIEPLNTEAFF.

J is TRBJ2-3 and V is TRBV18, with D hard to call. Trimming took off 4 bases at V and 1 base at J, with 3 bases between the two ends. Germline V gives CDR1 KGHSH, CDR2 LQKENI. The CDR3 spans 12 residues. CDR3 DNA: TGTGCCAGCTCACTCCGCACAGATACGCAGTATTTT. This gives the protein CASSLRTDTQYF.

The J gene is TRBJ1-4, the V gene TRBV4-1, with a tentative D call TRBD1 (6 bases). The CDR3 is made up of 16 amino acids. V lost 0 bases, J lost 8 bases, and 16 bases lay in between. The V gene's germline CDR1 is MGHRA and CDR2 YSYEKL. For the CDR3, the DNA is TGCGCCAGCAGCCAAGAATCGGCCGGGGGCAGAGAAAAACTGTTTTTT. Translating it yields CASSQESAGGREKLFF.

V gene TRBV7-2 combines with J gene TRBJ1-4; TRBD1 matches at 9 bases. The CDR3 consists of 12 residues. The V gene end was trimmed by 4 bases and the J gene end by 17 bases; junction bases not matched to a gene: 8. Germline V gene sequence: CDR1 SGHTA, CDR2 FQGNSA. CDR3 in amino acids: CASSSRGQGIFF. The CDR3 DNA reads TGTGCCAGCAGCTCCCGGGGACAGGGTATTTTTTTT.

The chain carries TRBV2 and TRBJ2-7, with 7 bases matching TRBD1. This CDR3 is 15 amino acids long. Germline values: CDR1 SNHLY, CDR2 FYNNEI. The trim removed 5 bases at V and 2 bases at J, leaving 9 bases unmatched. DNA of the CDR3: TGTGCCAGCAGTTACTACAGGGGATTACCCTACGAGCAGTACTTC. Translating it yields CASSYYRGLPYEQYF.

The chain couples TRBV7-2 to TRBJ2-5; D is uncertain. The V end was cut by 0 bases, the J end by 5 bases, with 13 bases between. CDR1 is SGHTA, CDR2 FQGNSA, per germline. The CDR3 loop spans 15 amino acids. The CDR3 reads CASSLATSQAETQYF. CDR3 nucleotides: TGTGCCAGCAGCTTAGCGACATCCCAGGCGGAGACCCAGTACTTC.

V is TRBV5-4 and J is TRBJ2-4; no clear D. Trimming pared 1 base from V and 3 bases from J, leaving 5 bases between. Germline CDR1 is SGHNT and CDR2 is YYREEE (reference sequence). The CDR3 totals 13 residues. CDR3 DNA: TGTGCCAGCAGCTTGTATGACAAAAACATTCAGTACTTC. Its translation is CASSLYDKNIQYF. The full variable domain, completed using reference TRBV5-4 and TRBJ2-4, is ETGVTQSPTHLIKTRGQQVTLRCSSQSGHNTVSWYQQALGQGPQFIFQYYREEENGRGNFPPRFSGLQFPNYSSELNVNALELDDSALYLCASSLYDKNIQYFGAGTRLSVL.

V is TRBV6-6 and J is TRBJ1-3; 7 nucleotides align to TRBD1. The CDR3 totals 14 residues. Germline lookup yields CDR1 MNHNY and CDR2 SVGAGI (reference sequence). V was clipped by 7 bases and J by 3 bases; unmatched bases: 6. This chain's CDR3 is CASNSWTGGNTIYF. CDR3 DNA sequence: TGTGCCAGCAACTCTTGGACAGGTGGAAACACCATATATTTT.